This TCR beta chain emerged from a study of cytomegalovirus exposure and HLA in healthy donors. In the study overall: The 120 validation repertoires were reported in a later analysis to have been generated on the same platform as the roughly 680 first-cohort repertoires.

The J segment lost 0 bases and the V segment lost 5 bases, leaving 8 bases of the junction unmatched. The CDR3 runs 17 residues. The germline CDR1 and CDR2 sequences are SSHAT and FNYEAQ (reference sequence). Repertoires were generated with immunoSEQ multiplex PCR, while TCRdb's copy carries only in-frame clones and drops some. Seen here are 190,000 or so clones, roughly 84% observed once, and the top ten hold approximately 3%. Sequences were obtained from PBMCs. This receptor was identified in a young woman in good health and CMV-seropositive. V usage is TRBV7-7 and J usage is TRBJ2-2, with 8 bases matching TRBD2. The CDR3 coding sequence is TGTGCCAGCAGCCCCGGGGGGCGGGGGGCGAACACCGGGGAGCTGTTTTTT. Residues: CASSPGGRGANTGELFF.